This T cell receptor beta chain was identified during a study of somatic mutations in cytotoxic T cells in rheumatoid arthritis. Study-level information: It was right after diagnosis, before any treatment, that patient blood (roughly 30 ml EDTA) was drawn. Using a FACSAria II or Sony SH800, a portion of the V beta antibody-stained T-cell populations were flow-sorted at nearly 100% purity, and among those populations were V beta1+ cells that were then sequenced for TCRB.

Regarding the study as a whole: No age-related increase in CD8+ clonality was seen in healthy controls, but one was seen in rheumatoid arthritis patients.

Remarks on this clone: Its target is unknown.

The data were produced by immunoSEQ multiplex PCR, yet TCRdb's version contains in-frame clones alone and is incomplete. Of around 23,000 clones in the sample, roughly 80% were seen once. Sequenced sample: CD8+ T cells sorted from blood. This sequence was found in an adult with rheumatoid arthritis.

CDR3 coding DNA: TGTGCCAGCAGTTACTCGGCCAACCCCCGGATAAATGAGCAGTTCTTC. It encodes CASSYSANPRINEQFF. This sequence joins TRBV6-5 and TRBJ2-1, with unresolved D. This CDR3 spans 16 amino acids. CDR1 MNHEY and CDR2 SVGAGI come from the germline V gene. V lost 0 bases to trimming and J lost 7 bases, with 16 bases between them.